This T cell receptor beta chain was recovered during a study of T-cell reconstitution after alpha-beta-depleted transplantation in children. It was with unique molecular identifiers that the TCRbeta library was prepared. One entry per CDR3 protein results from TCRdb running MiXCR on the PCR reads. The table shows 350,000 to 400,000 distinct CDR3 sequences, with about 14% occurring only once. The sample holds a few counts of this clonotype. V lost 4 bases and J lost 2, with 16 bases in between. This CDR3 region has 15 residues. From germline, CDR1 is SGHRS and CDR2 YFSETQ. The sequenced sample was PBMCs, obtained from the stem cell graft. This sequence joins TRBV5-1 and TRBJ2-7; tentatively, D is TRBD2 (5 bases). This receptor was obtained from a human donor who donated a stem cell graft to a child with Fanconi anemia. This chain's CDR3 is CASSPTPGNTYEQYF. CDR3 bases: TGCGCCAGCAGCCCCACTCCCGGGAATACCTACGAGCAGTACTTC.